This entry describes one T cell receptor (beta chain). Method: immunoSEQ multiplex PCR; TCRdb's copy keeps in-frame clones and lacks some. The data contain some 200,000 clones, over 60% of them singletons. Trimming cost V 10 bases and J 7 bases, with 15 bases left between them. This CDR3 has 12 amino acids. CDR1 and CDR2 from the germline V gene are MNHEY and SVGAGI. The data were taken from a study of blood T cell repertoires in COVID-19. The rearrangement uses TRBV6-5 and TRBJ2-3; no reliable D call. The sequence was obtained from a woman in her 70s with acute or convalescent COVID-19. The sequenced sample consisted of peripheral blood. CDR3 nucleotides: TGTGCCACCCGTAGCCGGTCAAATACGCAGTATTTT. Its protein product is CATRSRSNTQYF.